This T cell receptor beta chain was identified during a study of beta chain features in type 1 diabetes (dated by TCRdb to about 2018). With regard to the full study: Patients and healthy donors did not differ in mean age, gender distribution, total cell number or subset yield. A total of roughly 99,000,000 sorted cells were examined across all samples, and the number of cells per subset was strongly correlated with RNA yield. In the study, TCRB repertoires of sorted circulating CD4+ T cell subsets from recently diagnosed type 1 diabetes patients were compared with those of matched healthy donors. Whereas all 30 or so donors provided naive and central memory subsets, regulatory and stem cell-like memory subsets were isolated from just 8 patients and roughly 8 healthy donors. Overall study results and their limits: Patients with type 1 diabetes made fewer insertions and deleted more nucleotides at VDJ recombination sites, implying thymic rearrangement abnormalities. Because cDNA was sequenced instead of genomic DNA, activated cells with high expression could be over-represented, although the groups did not differ in activation or CD3 levels. In all four CD4+ subsets, TCRB CDR3 length was moderately but significantly shorter in type 1 diabetes patients. PCR might favor shorter templates, but patient and control samples were amplified and corrected together, so any skew would affect both groups equally. HLA sub-analyses involved small numbers of individuals, so any influence of HLA type on TCRB rearrangement remained unresolved. The naive, central memory and regulatory TCRB repertoires appeared to resemble one another more closely among patients than among healthy donors.

This clone was detected once. Its antigen has not been determined. No base qualities exist here, and no much larger clone lies one base off it. Each donor gave one peripheral blood draw, averaging approximately 0.11 L, which was collected into heparinised tubes. A BD FACSAria II and a panel including CD45RO, CCR7, CD25, CD127, CD95 and CD27 were used to sort naive, central memory, regulatory and stem cell-like memory CD4+ T cells. A purity above 95% was achieved for all sorted populations. PBMCs were isolated immediately by Lymphoprep density gradient centrifugation and stained directly without culture. So that batch effects would be minimized, each experiment stained and sorted samples in pairs, pairing one healthy donor with one patient. The CDR3 holds 15 amino acids from the cysteine to the phenylalanine. Only the CDR3 portion is preserved as DNA: 45 bases, with reading frame beginning at the first base. According to the germline V gene (reference sequence), CDR1 reads LNHDA and CDR2 reads SQIVND. Germline trimming amounts to 10 bases on V and 8 bases on J, with 17 as the count of junction bases outside the gene matches.

All of the isolated RNA was reverse transcribed with the High Capacity cDNA Reverse Transcription Kit, so expressed TCRB transcripts were sequenced. Deep immunoSEQ sequencing was applied to naive, central memory and regulatory T cell samples, giving an average of about 3.6 million total reads per sample. Sorted cells were lysed in RLT buffer and RNA was extracted with DNase-treated RNeasy Micro or Mini kits, depending on cell number. To prevent cross-contamination, each cell subset was processed individually, whereas patient and healthy donor samples were processed jointly. The immunoSEQ multiplex PCR was used to amplify TCRB sequences from cDNA, generating 87-bp fragments that spanned the CDR3 region. Amplicons were sequenced on the Illumina HiSeq platform. In the source study's methods: PCR bias was corrected computationally using synthetic template baselines, and reads within Hamming distance 2 were collapsed, with unmergeable singletons discarded. Reads were aligned to IMGT to assign V, D and J genes, CDR3 length, and insertions or deletions at six rearrangement sites. Within each subset, clonotype counts were normalized to sorted cell number, after which true diversity and Gini coefficients were computed with the tcR R package. The overlap coefficient, calculated on TCRB nucleotide sequences, was used to measure repertoire sharing. TCRdb stores this immuneACCESS table with in-frame sequences only. Part of the clones is absent; in the studies checked, under half of the shortfall reflects unresolved V genes, and no reason is known for the rest. Clonal size and the V and J genes are those of that table, whereas D and trimming came from the DNA. In this sample the table shows some 70,000 clones, nearly 50% of which occur a single time. The top ten clonotypes cover 0.65% to 0.9% of the sample.

This sequence uses TRBV19 and TRBJ2-3, with 8 bases aligning to TRBD2. The receptor was isolated from a young man with type 1 diabetes. Specimen: central memory CD4+ T cells from blood. CDR3 sequence: CATTGLGLDSATQYF. The DNA is as follows: TGTGCCACCACGGGACTGGGACTAGACTCGGCTACGCAGTATTTT.